This T cell receptor beta chain was profiled in a study of radiation and T cells in renal cell carcinoma. Documented treatment: 15 Gy SBRT to primary tumor, nephrectomy 4 weeks later. The CDR3 contains 16 residues. V gave up 5 bases and J gave up 3 bases; unmatched junction bases: 7. Germline-derived CDR1 and CDR2 are SGDLS and YYNGEE. TCRdb's copy holds only in-frame clones and misses some; the assay was immunoSEQ multiplex PCR. The sample yields more than 15,000 clones, roughly 50% seen once. The source material was tumor tissue, sampled from a patient whose treatment included radiotherapy and nephrectomy. The chain uses TRBV9 and TRBJ2-2, with 10 bases fitting TRBD2. The TCR sequence derives from a woman in her sixties with renal cell carcinoma. CDR3 in amino acids: CASRVGLAGDTGELFF. CDR3 in DNA: TGTGCCAGCAGAGTCGGGCTAGCGGGAGACACCGGGGAGCTGTTTTTT.